The 18 T cell receptor beta chains below come from one sample, sequenced in a study of identical twins. TCRdb reprocessed the 5' RACE reads via MiXCR and lists one record per CDR3 protein. The repertoire holds 1.5 million to 2 million distinct CDR3 sequences, with more than 30% as singletons. Sample: cord blood. The receptors were sampled from a newborn girl in good health.

This chain connects TRBV9 to TRBJ1-2, with TRBD1 as a possible D gene (6 bases). The CDR3 runs 12 residues. With 1 base removed from V and 7 bases from J, the gap between germline ends came to 8 bases. Looked up from germline, CDR1 is SGDLS and CDR2 is YYNGEE. This CDR3 reads CASSVQQGGYTF. The CDR3 DNA reads as TGTGCCAGCAGCGTACAACAGGGTGGCTACACCTTC.

At least ten counts were recorded for this clonotype. The rearrangement links TRBV10-3 to TRBJ2-5; tentatively, D is TRBD1 (5 bases). Germline loops: CDR1 ENHRY, CDR2 SYGVKD. The V end lost 11 bases, the J end lost 1 base, and 11 bases lay between the germline ends. This CDR3 region has 12 residues. As DNA, the CDR3 is TGTGCCGCAGGGTATCCCCAAGAGACCCAGTACTTC. Translation gives CAAGYPQETQYF.

V gene TRBV28 combines with J gene TRBJ1-5; D is perhaps TRBD1 (6 bases). CDR1 is MDHEN, CDR2 SYDVKM, per germline. The CDR3 totals 15 residues. The V gene lost 2 bases and the J gene lost 7 bases, with 15 bases spanning the gap. DNA for the CDR3: TGTGCCAGCAGTTTAGATGGCAGGGGACGGCAGCCCCAGCATTTT. This encodes CASSLDGRGRQPQHF. Full variable domain (rest looked up from reference TRBV28 and TRBJ1-5): DVKVTQSSRYLVKRTGEKVFLECVQDMDHENMFWYRQDPGLGLRLIYFSYDVKMKEKGDIPEGYSVSREKKERFSLILESASTNQTSMYLCASSLDGRGRQPQHFGDGTRLSIL.

This clonotype was detected only once. At one end the junction does not follow the germline gene, possibly because of a read error. V gene TRBV4-1 combines with J gene TRBJ2-1; 7 positions match TRBD2. Germline CDR1 and CDR2: MGHRA and YSYEKL. The CDR3 has 15 amino acids. The CDR3 region has the DNA TGCGCCAGCAGCCAAGATGCTAGCGGCTACAATGAGCGGTTCTTC. This codes for CASSQDASGYNERFF.

Notes on this clonotype: At one end the junction does not follow the germline gene, possibly because of a read error. The rearrangement uses TRBV5-1 and TRBJ2-3; 14 bases are a match to TRBD2. The CDR3 is 15 amino acids. Germline CDR1 reads SGHRS; CDR2 reads YFSETQ. In nucleotides, the CDR3 is TGCGCCAGCGGGACTAGCGGGAGTGGCACAGATGCGCAGTATTTT. Its translation: CASGTSGSGTDAQYF.

CDR3 nucleotides: TGCAGTGCCACGGGACTAGCGGGAGACGTCGCCGGGGAGCTGTTTTTT. This codes for CSATGLAGDVAGELFF. The J gene is TRBJ2-2, the V gene TRBV20-1, with 14 nucleotides matching TRBD2. This CDR3 is 16 amino acids long. The germline gives CDR1 DFQATT, CDR2 SNEGSKA (reference sequence). The ends lost 6 bases at V and 6 bases at J; junction bases unmatched: 9.

The gene calls are TRBV11-2 and TRBJ1-4, with 10 bases matching TRBD1. Looked up from germline, CDR1 is SGHAT and CDR2 is FQNNGV. CDR3 length: 18 amino acids. V trimming: 4 bases; J trimming: 8 bases; junction bases outside the gene matches: 16. CDR3 amino acids: CASSWGAKTGGAEEKLFF. The CDR3 DNA sequence: TGTGCCAGCAGCTGGGGAGCCAAGACAGGGGGCGCGGAGGAAAAACTGTTTTTT. The entire variable domain, with the rest obtained from reference TRBV11-2 and TRBJ1-4, is as follows: EAGVAQSPRYKIIEKRQSVAFWCNPISGHATLYWYQQILGQGPKLLIQFQNNGVVDDSQLPKDRFSAERLKGVDSTLKIQPAKLEDSAVYLCASSWGAKTGGAEEKLFFGSGTQLSVL.

This clonotype has at least ten counts. V is TRBV27 and J is TRBJ1-2; D is uncertain. Trimming left V 3 bases short and J 8 bases short, with 13 bases between. Germline loops: CDR1 MNHEY, CDR2 SMNVEV (reference sequence). The CDR3 contains 13 residues. The CDR3 DNA reads as TGTGCCAGCAGTTTTGAGCGAGGGCGCGGCTACACCTTC. It translates to CASSFERGRGYTF.

The chain is built from TRBV3-1 and TRBJ1-4; D ambiguous. Germline V gene data show CDR1 as LGHDT and CDR2 as YNNKEL (reference sequence). CDR3 size: 15 residues. Trimming pared 4 bases from V and 3 bases from J, leaving 12 bases between. This CDR3 reads CASSPSWAANEKLFF. CDR3 sequence (DNA): TGTGCCAGCAGCCCTTCATGGGCGGCTAATGAAAAACTGTTTTTT.

This clonotype has only a few counts. The chain employs TRBV29-1 and TRBJ1-4, with 8 bases identical to TRBD1. Trimming took 4 bases from V and 8 from J; bases not matched to a gene: 6. The CDR3 covers 13 residues. The germline V gene encodes CDR1 SQVTM and CDR2 ANQGSEA. The CDR3 spells CSVGTGSGEKLFF. CDR3 DNA sequence: TGCAGCGTTGGGACAGGGTCAGGAGAAAAACTGTTTTTT.

The rearrangement links TRBV27 to TRBJ2-1; 10 bases are a match to TRBD2. In germline, CDR1 is MNHEY, CDR2 SMNVEV (reference sequence). CDR3 length equals 17 residues. V dropped 3 bases and J dropped 5; count of bases not matched to a gene: 10. CDR3 coding DNA: TGTGCCAGCAGTTTTTCTCTAGCGGGAGTCAGAGACAATGAGCAGTTCTTC. As protein: CASSFSLAGVRDNEQFF.

The V gene is TRBV5-1, the J gene TRBJ2-4; the D is unclear. Germline lookup yields CDR1 SGHRS and CDR2 YFSETQ. Trimming left V 0 bases short and J 0 bases short, with 10 bases between. CDR3 length: 16 amino acids. CDR3 nucleotide sequence: TGCGCCAGCAGCTTGGGTCCAGAACTAGCCAAAAACATTCAGTACTTC. Amino acids: CASSLGPELAKNIQYF.

There are a few counts of this clonotype. The chain combines TRBV29-1 with TRBJ2-4, with TRBD1 matching 11 bases. The J call may be in error: the DNA end matches TRBJ2-7 better. The CDR3 is made up of 15 amino acids. Germline lookup yields CDR1 SQVTM and CDR2 ANQGSEA. In DNA form, the CDR3 reads TGCAGCGCCATCTATCCGGGACAGGGGGCCTACGAGCAGTACTTC. Its translation is CSAIYPGQGAYEQYF.

The chain joins TRBV6-6 to TRBJ2-7; 11 bases map to TRBD1. The V gene's germline CDR1 is MNHNY and CDR2 SVGAGI (reference sequence). Trimming cost V 2 bases and J 4 bases; bases outside gene matches: 4. The CDR3 has 15 residues. The CDR3 is CASSYPGQGVYEQYF. CDR3 bases: TGTGCCAGCAGTTACCCGGGACAGGGGGTTTACGAGCAGTACTTC.

This clonotype has only a few counts. The chain carries TRBV20-1 and TRBJ2-7; 10 bases match TRBD2. Germline CDR1 is DFQATT and CDR2 is SNEGSKA (reference sequence). The CDR3 sequence is 15 residues long. With V trimmed by 0 bases and J by 2 bases, 4 bases remained unmatched. As DNA, the CDR3 is TGCAGTGCTAGAGAATTGGGACTAGCGCCCTACGAGCAGTACTTC. Translation gives CSARELGLAPYEQYF.

The chain couples TRBV20-1 to TRBJ2-1; tentative D call: TRBD2 (5 bases). The V end was cut by 1 base, the J end by 9 bases, with 7 bases between. CDR3 length equals 11 residues. Germline-derived CDR1 and CDR2 are DFQATT and SNEGSKA (reference sequence). For the CDR3, the DNA is TGCAGTGCTAGAGCTAGCAGTGAGCAGTTCTTC. It encodes CSARASSEQFF.

Comments on this clonotype: This may stem from a read error, because a much larger clone lies one nucleotide away. The V and J genes are TRBV24-1 and TRBJ2-7; D is undetermined. The germline gives CDR1 KGHDR, CDR2 SFDVKD. Trimming took off 6 bases at V and 7 bases at J, with 9 bases between the two ends. There are 11 residues in the CDR3. CDR3 loop: CATSTYNEQYF. The CDR3 nucleotides read TGTGCCACCAGTACCTACAATGAGCAGTACTTC.

The chain links TRBV12-3 or TRBV12-4 to TRBJ2-3, with D perhaps TRBD2 (6 bases). CDR3 size: 16 residues. The germline V and J ends were trimmed by 0 bases and 7 bases, with 17 bases remaining between them. CDR3 amino acids: CASSLARLEFANTQYF. The CDR3 DNA follows: TGTGCCAGCAGTTTAGCCCGACTAGAGTTTGCAAATACGCAGTATTTT.